This T cell receptor beta chain was documented in a study of T cell responses to AZD1222 COVID-19 vaccine. Whole-study results and caveats: The donor group comprised mostly white British people and more females; the analysis possibly underestimated clonal diversity. No repertoire was sampled before or during the peak T cell response, only after it.

Profiled with immunoSEQ multiplex PCR; TCRdb holds only in-frame clones, not every one. The table lists about 69,000 clones, around four fifths of them singletons, with nearly 25% in the top ten. Some second doses came at about 4 weeks and others at about 12 weeks; these were pooled. Germline CDR1 reads SGHRS; CDR2 reads YFSETQ. V was pared by 2 bases and J by 3 bases, with 7 bases of the junction left unmatched. The CDR3 has 17 amino acids. A word on this clone: Its antigen is not known.

The sample in question was peripheral blood, obtained 28 days after the second AZD1222 dose. The TCR was taken from an adult who received the AZD1222 COVID-19 vaccine. The chain recombines TRBV5-1 with TRBJ2-1; 11 bases are shared with TRBD1. CDR3: CASSLIPGTGGYNEQFF. The CDR3 DNA is TGCGCCAGCAGCTTAATACCCGGGACAGGGGGCTACAATGAGCAGTTCTTC.